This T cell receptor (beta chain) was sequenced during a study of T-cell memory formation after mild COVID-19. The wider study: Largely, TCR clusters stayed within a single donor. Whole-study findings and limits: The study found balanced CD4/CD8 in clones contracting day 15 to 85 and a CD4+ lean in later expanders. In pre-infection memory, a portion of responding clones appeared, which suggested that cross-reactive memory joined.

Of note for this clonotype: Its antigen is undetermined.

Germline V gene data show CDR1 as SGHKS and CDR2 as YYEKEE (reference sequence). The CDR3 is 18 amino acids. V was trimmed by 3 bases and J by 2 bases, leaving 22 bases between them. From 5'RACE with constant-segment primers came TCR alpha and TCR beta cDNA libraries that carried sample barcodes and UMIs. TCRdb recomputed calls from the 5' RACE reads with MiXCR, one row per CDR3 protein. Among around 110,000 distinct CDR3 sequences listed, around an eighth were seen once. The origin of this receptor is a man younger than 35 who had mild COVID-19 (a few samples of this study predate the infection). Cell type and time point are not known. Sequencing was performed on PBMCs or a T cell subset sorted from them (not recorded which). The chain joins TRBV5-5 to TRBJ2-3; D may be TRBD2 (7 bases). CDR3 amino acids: CASSSTRWGGLFTDTQYF. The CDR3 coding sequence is TGTGCCAGCAGCTCCACCCGGTGGGGGGGGCTCTTCACAGATACGCAGTATTTT.